Sequencing of this TCR beta chain was carried out in a study of tissue T cells after allogeneic stem cell transplantation (dated by TCRdb to between 2021 and 2024). Regarding the research as a whole: When multiple samples of a tissue existed, pathologist review of H&E sections prioritized samples with histologically apparent lymphocytes for sequencing. TCR beta repertoires were profiled across many tissues obtained from research autopsies of patients with and without GVHD, as well as in mouse models of GVHD. The human part of the study was a prospective observational study with no blinding and no randomization. Findings and caveats that apply to the study as a whole: The study did not determine which tissue TCRs were alloreactive or antigen-specific, and some clones might have been persisting host cells. Only a few T cell clones appeared in more than one patient, yet motif-based clustering showed tissue-specific repertoire signatures that were shared between patients. No blood samples were available for the non-GVHD comparator patients. In both patients and mice, T cells from blood and spleen picked up only a limited part of the TCR repertoire that was detected in tissues. Within patients, how anatomically similar tissues were was a major factor shaping TCR repertoire composition, regardless of disease or transplant status. The patient cohort was small and varied clinically, and sampling depth was recognized as a limitation.

This clone has a single count. What antigen it recognizes has not been identified. Base qualities are missing; no much larger clone stands one base away. The CDR3 holds 17 amino acids from the cysteine to the phenylalanine. Only CDR3 DNA remains: 51 bases, in frame from the first base. V is reduced by 6 bases and J by 1 base, leaving a spacing of 19 bases between them. The germline V gene encodes CDR1 SNHLY and CDR2 FYNNEI. The sample's time point label is to be understood as: human tissue collected at research (rapid) autopsy. For comparison, three non-HCT patients with other cancers were selected retrospectively, each having at least five GI tract samples and no known GI disease at death. After a median post-mortem interval of about 9.5 hours, autopsy tissues were collected, including GI sites from esophagus to rectum, liver, skin, and lymphoid organs such as spleen. Each autopsy specimen was bisected, with one portion flash-frozen in liquid nitrogen and the remainder formalin-fixed, and the outer muscle layers of GI specimens were removed. To extract genomic DNA from frozen tissues, either the Mag-Bind Blood & Tissue DNA HDQ 96 Kit on a Chemagic 360 or the DNeasy Blood & Tissue Kit was used. Because of concern about red blood cell contamination, the extracted DNA went through further purification with the Genomic DNA Clean & Concentrator-25 kit.

The receptor library was made with the immunoSEQ multiplex PCR assay. TCRbeta CDR3 sequencing was done by Adaptive Biotechnologies at survey depth, reporting CDR3 sequences, V/J genes, productive frequency and template counts. Amplification of TCR beta CDR3 regions was performed from genomic DNA rather than from RNA. As for how the authors treated the data: Jensen-Shannon divergence served to quantify pairwise repertoire overlap between tissues, with 0 meaning identical and 1 meaning complete divergence. Based on pairwise JSD values, tissues were grouped by single-linkage agglomerative hierarchical clustering, and the results were shown as dendrograms. GLIPH2 was run on all patient samples with simulation_depth 1000, kmer_min_depth 3 and cdr3_length_cutoff 8, and groups with more than two unique CDR3s were retained. A standardized tissue-overlap score was generated by extrapolating Jaccard GLIPH-group overlap across patients to a standard repertoire size of 1000 clones. Associations of diversity with clinical or experimental variables used linear mixed-effect models with tissue fixed effects and individual random effects. Entries here come from immuneACCESS through TCRdb and include only in-frame sequences with V and J called. Some clones fail to appear in such tables; in the studies checked, an unresolved V gene covers under half of the shortfall, and the cause of the remainder is unknown. V and J calls and clone size are as listed in that table; D and trimming were resolved from the DNA. A total of more than 9,000 clones appear in this sample, 70% to 80% of them only once. The ten largest make up under 15% of the sample.

Recombination connected TRBV2 to TRBJ1-5, with a tentative D gene TRBD1 over 5 matching bases. The TCR was taken from a woman aged 18-49 years with breast cancer. The sequences come from tissue from the right colon, collected at autopsy. The DNA sequence follows: TGTGCCAGCAGGCTCGGCGGGGGGGGAGGAAGCAATCAGCCCCAGCATTTT. Its coded protein is CASRLGGGGGSNQPQHF.